The 3 T cell receptor beta chains given below trace back to one sample, sequenced in a study. Using its own MiXCR run on the 5' RACE reads, TCRdb lists one record per CDR3 protein. The table has approximately 37,000 distinct CDR3 sequences, about 19% seen once. Source material: naive CD4+ T cells sorted from a lymph node. Subset in this sample: naive CD4+ T cells, CD4+CD45RA+CD25-. The origin of the receptors is a female donor with breast cancer.

This clonotype was counted only a few times. The CDR3 DNA reads TGCAGTGCTAGAGATATAGGGGACAGGTCCTCCTACGAGCAGTACTTC. This gives the protein CSARDIGDRSSYEQYF. This chain uses TRBV20-1 with TRBJ2-7; TRBD1 matches at 8 bases. Germline-derived CDR1 and CDR2 are DFQATT and SNEGSKA (reference sequence). The trim removed 0 bases at V and 0 bases at J, leaving 7 bases unmatched. This CDR3 is built from 16 residues.

The rearrangement uses TRBV20-1 and TRBJ1-5; D possibly corresponds to TRBD1 (6 bases). This CDR3 is 15 amino acids long. Looked up from germline, CDR1 is DFQATT and CDR2 is SNEGSKA (reference sequence). The ends were cut back, 2 bases at V and 3 bases at J, with 14 bases in the middle. CDR3 region: CSARLRGGPNQPQHF. The CDR3 DNA sequence: TGCAGTGCTAGATTGCGGGGGGGCCCCAATCAGCCCCAGCATTTT.

In regard to this clonotype: This may stem from a read error, because a much larger clone lies one nucleotide away. The chain combines TRBV5-1 with TRBJ2-7, with TRBD1 matching 8 bases. Germline values: CDR1 SGHRS, CDR2 YFSETQ. The CDR3 has 14 residues. V was pared by 1 base and J by 12 bases, with 12 bases of the junction left unmatched. The CDR3 DNA follows: TGCGCCAGCAGCTTGCAACTCGACAGGGGTAAGCGGTACTTC. Amino acid sequence: CASSLQLDRGKRYF. Full variable domain (outside the CDR3, taken from reference TRBV5-1 and TRBJ2-7): KAGVTQTPRYLIKTRGQQVTLSCSPISGHRSVSWYQQTPGQGLQFLFEYFSETQRNKGNFPGRFSGRQFSNSRSEMNVSTLELGDSALYLCASSLQLDRGKRYFGPGTRLTVT.